The present T cell receptor (beta chain) was sequenced within a study of T cells after yellow fever vaccination (dated by TCRdb to between 2018 and 2021). As for the study more broadly: Libraries from fractions with low cell numbers were prepared with the SMART-Seq v4 Ultra Low Input RNA kit. To follow T-cell clones before and after both primary and booster YFV17D yellow fever vaccination, bulk TCR alpha and beta repertoires underwent longitudinal sequencing. Blood was collected at multiple timepoints before and after primary and secondary immunization, and bulk PBMC replicates and cell subsets were isolated. Two healthy male donors made up the cohort, one aged 18 to 29 years and the other aged 30 to 40 years. What the research found in general, with its limitations: A small share of clonotypes occurred in both CD4 and CD8 compartments, likely arising from convergent recombination. Only a couple of donors were included in the study, so the extent to which the findings can be generalized is limited. FACS-sorted repertoires could contain abundant contaminating clonotypes from the bulk population, so computational filtering was required. The secondary T-cell response was found to be weaker but faster than the primary response, with a peak reached on day 5 rather than on day 15. Most clones expanded after primary vaccination were re-detected after the booster (about 95% of CD4 and approximately 89% of CD8), suggesting broad memory maintenance.

Trimmed from V: 5 bases; trimmed from J: 6 bases; junction bases lacking a gene match: 10. CDR1 SGHTA and CDR2 FQGNSA were looked up in the germline V gene. Its CDR3 holds 16 amino acids, cysteine through phenylalanine. Just the 48-base CDR3 DNA is kept, in frame starting at base 1. What this sample's treatment or condition label stands for: live attenuated yellow fever vaccine strain. A standard Ficoll-Paque protocol was used to isolate PBMCs from peripheral blood. CD4 and CD8 T-cell fractions were isolated with Dynabeads CD4 and CD8 positive selection kits. TriZol was used to extract RNA from bulk PBMCs, from CD4 and CD8 fractions, and from dextramer-positive and dextramer-negative fractions. This clonotype was detected a few times. Its antigen remains unidentified. Base-call qualities are not available, and no considerably larger clone is one nucleotide away. The data were produced on an Illumina NovaSeq 6000. Synthesis of TCR cDNA relied on 5'RACE template switching, a step that introduced a universal primer site along with unique molecular identifiers. Priming for cDNA synthesis came from both the TCR alpha and TCR beta constant segments. Library amplification used two PCR steps, and the second PCR step added sample barcodes and sequencing adapters. Sequencing of the libraries was done on either Illumina HiSeq 2500 (2x100 bp) or NovaSeq (2x150 bp). As for the original processing: Demultiplexing of reads and collapsing into UMI consensus sequences were performed with MIGEC, and V(D)J alignment was carried out with MiXCR. Vaccine-responding clonotypes were defined with edgeR using replicate PBMC samples, requiring FDR below 0.01 and a log2 fold change above 5 up to day 15. Bulk clonotypes were assigned CD4 or CD8 identity according to which sequenced CD4 or CD8 repertoire held them at higher abundance. TCRdb handled the public reads itself, with Q25 trimming in fastp and clone calling in MiXCR, and kept productive beta chains. Each entry merges the rows of one CDR3 protein and shows their most common DNA and genes. TCRdb, not the original authors, processed these V and J calls. The sample data list 250,000 to 300,000 distinct CDR3 sequences, and roughly 5% of these were observed just once. The ten largest clones capture around 3.5% of the sample.

The material sequenced was CD4+ T cells sorted from PBMCs, taken on the day of the yellow fever booster vaccination. The V and J segments used are TRBV7-2 and TRBJ2-2; 9 nucleotides in the junction match TRBD1. This receptor was obtained from a man aged 18 to 29 who received the YFV17D yellow fever vaccine. The CDR3 has the sequence CASSGYRGRMAGELFF. The DNA sequence is TGTGCCAGCAGCGGTTACAGGGGGCGCATGGCCGGGGAGCTGTTTTTT.